Following are 32 T cell receptor beta chains from one sample sequenced in a study of blood T cell repertoires in COVID-19. TCRdb's table, derived via immunoSEQ multiplex PCR, lists solely in-frame clones and lacks some. Of about 74,000 clones listed, approximately 85% are singletons. Specimen: peripheral blood. The receptors here all came from a man between 70 and 80 years old with acute or convalescent COVID-19.

The J gene is TRBJ2-1, the V gene TRBV11-1; 8 bases match TRBD1. Germline-derived CDR1 and CDR2 are SGHAT and FQDESV (reference sequence). Trimming took 5 bases from V and 4 from J; bases not matched to a gene: 7. The CDR3 spans 15 residues. The CDR3 nucleotides are TGTGCCAGCAGCATCCGGGACAGGAATTACAATGAGCAGTTCTTC. It codes for CASSIRDRNYNEQFF.

The chain uses TRBV28 and TRBJ2-7, with D possibly being TRBD2 (6 bases). The CDR3 extends over 12 amino acids. V lost 7 bases and J 7 bases, leaving 14 bases between the germline ends. Per germline, CDR1 MDHEN and CDR2 SYDVKM. The CDR3: CASTSGVREQYF. The CDR3 DNA is TGTGCCAGCACTTCGGGGGTGCGAGAGCAGTACTTC.

The V gene is TRBV4-3, the J gene TRBJ2-1; weak D call: TRBD2 (7 bases). In germline, CDR1 is LGHNA, CDR2 YSLEER. CDR3 size: 16 residues. The V gene lost 1 base and the J gene lost 5 bases, with 15 bases spanning the gap. The CDR3 here is CASSQGRRGRNNEQFF. In DNA form, the CDR3 reads TGCGCCAGCAGCCAAGGAAGGCGGGGGCGAAACAATGAGCAGTTCTTC.

The V and J genes are TRBV7-8 and TRBJ2-1; a weak D match, TRBD1 (6 bases). The CDR3 extends over 16 amino acids. V lost 0 bases and J 8 bases, leaving 17 bases between the germline ends. Germline CDR1 and CDR2: SGHVS and FQNEAQ. The CDR3 spells CASSLARGRTVDEQFF. CDR3 DNA: TGTGCCAGCAGCTTAGCTCGCGGCAGGACAGTCGATGAGCAGTTCTTC.

This rearrangement joins TRBV11-2 to TRBJ2-2; 9 bases match TRBD2. Germline CDR1 is SGHAT and CDR2 is FQNNGV. V dropped 3 bases and J dropped 8; count of bases not matched to a gene: 10. CDR3 length equals 16 residues. The CDR3 is CASSLASGTPRGELFF. The DNA for the CDR3 is TGTGCCAGCAGCTTGGCTAGCGGGACCCCAAGGGGGGAGCTGTTTTTT.

The chain recombines TRBV12-1 with TRBJ2-1; the table's D call, TRBD2, was not checked against the DNA. TRBV12-1 is a known pseudogene. This CDR3 comprises 15 residues. CDR3 region: CASSPGGGSYNEQFF. The CDR3 DNA follows: TGTGCCAGCAGCCCGGGGGGGGGATCCTACAATGAGCAGTTCTTC.

The chain is built from TRBV13 and TRBJ2-3; D is possibly TRBD1 (5 bases). CDR3 size: 16 residues. Germline CDR1 is PRHDT and CDR2 is FYEKMQ (reference sequence). The V and J ends lost 4 bases and 1 base respectively, with 15 bases between them. Written as DNA, the CDR3 is TGTGCCAGCAGCTCCACCAGACAGCCCCGCACAGATACGCAGTATTTT. Its translation is CASSSTRQPRTDTQYF.

In its sample, this clone was seen once. This chain uses TRBV28 with TRBJ2-1, with TRBD2 matching over 7 bases. Germline loops: CDR1 MDHEN, CDR2 SYDVKM. V lost 1 base, J lost 4 bases, and 4 bases stayed unmatched. The CDR3 runs 15 residues. The CDR3 DNA sequence: TGTGCCAGCAGTTTATTTACTAGCGTGTACAATGAGCAGTTCTTC. Its protein is CASSLFTSVYNEQFF.

The chain is built from TRBV6-5 and TRBJ2-2; perhaps TRBD1 as D (5 bases). V was clipped by 3 bases and J by 6 bases, with 14 bases between them. Germline V gene data show CDR1 as MNHEY and CDR2 as SVGAGI. This CDR3 contains 15 residues. The CDR3 is CASSYGAGWAGELFF. Written as DNA, the CDR3 is TGTGCCAGCAGTTATGGTGCAGGGTGGGCCGGGGAGCTGTTTTTT.

The rearrangement joins TRBV5-1 to TRBJ2-3; perhaps TRBD2 as D (5 bases). Germline V gives CDR1 SGHRS, CDR2 YFSETQ. V was pared by 4 bases and J by 0 bases, with 9 bases between. The CDR3 length is 14 residues. The CDR3 loop reads CASSPGDSTDTQYF. CDR3 coding DNA: TGCGCCAGCAGCCCCGGGGATAGCACAGATACGCAGTATTTT.

J is TRBJ2-7 and V is TRBV5-1; perhaps TRBD1 as D (6 bases). The germline gives CDR1 SGHRS, CDR2 YFSETQ. Trimming left V 2 bases short and J 5 bases short, with 11 bases between. The CDR3 spans 13 residues. CDR3 in DNA: TGCGCCAGCAGCTTCCAGGGGTCCAACGAGCAGTACTTC. Encoded protein: CASSFQGSNEQYF. Looking up the rest from reference TRBV5-1 and TRBJ2-7 gives the full variable domain: KAGVTQTPRYLIKTRGQQVTLSCSPISGHRSVSWYQQTPGQGLQFLFEYFSETQRNKGNFPGRFSGRQFSNSRSEMNVSTLELGDSALYLCASSFQGSNEQYFGPGTRLTVT.

This clone was observed a single time. The gene calls are TRBV4-3 and TRBJ1-6; 7 bases align to TRBD1. Germline CDR1 and CDR2: LGHNA and YSLEER. This CDR3 is 14 amino acids long. J gave up 10 bases and V 1 base, and 4 bases lay outside the gene matches. The CDR3 spells CASSQGQGSSPLHF. The CDR3 DNA follows: TGCGCCAGCAGCCAAGGACAGGGATCATCACCCCTCCACTTT.

A single count supports this clone. The chain is built from TRBV6-2 or TRBV6-3 and TRBJ1-5; D not resolved. CDR1 is MNHEY, CDR2 SVGEGT, per germline. Trimming stripped 5 bases from V and 5 bases from J, with 7 bases between. The CDR3 runs to 12 residues. This chain's CDR3 is CASSEGYQPQHF. For the CDR3, the DNA is TGTGCCAGCAGTGAGGGTTATCAGCCCCAGCATTTT.

V is TRBV29-1 and J is TRBJ2-3; D call uncertain. The CDR3 extends over 12 amino acids. Between the trimmed V and J ends, which lost 4 bases and 2 bases, there was a span of 7 bases. CDR1 and CDR2 from the germline V gene are SQVTM and ANQGSEA. The CDR3 reads CSVGASTDTQYF. DNA of the CDR3: TGCAGCGTTGGGGCATCCACAGATACGCAGTATTTT.

The rearrangement joins TRBV7-9 to TRBJ1-6; TRBD1 is a possible D gene (5 bases). V lost 0 bases, J lost 7 bases, and 10 bases lay in between. In germline, CDR1 is SEHNR, CDR2 FQNEAQ (reference sequence). This CDR3 is 15 amino acids long. The CDR3 nucleotides are TGTGCCAGCAGCTTAGCGTCGGGGGTCAATTCACCCCTCCACTTT. Protein: CASSLASGVNSPLHF. The full variable domain, completed using reference TRBV7-9 and TRBJ1-6, is DTGVSQNPRHKITKRGQNVTFRCDPISEHNRLYWYRQTLGQGPEFLTYFQNEAQLEKSRLLSDRFSAERPKGSFSTLEIQRTEQGDSAMYLCASSLASGVNSPLHFGNGTRLTVT.

The chain has TRBV19 and TRBJ1-2; 9 bases map to TRBD1. With V trimmed by 5 bases and J by 0 bases, 7 bases remained unmatched. Germline CDR1 and CDR2: LNHDA and SQIVND (reference sequence). This CDR3 has 16 residues. The CDR3 sequence is CASSPGTGTSNYGYTF. The CDR3 DNA is TGTGCCAGTAGTCCGGGGACAGGGACATCTAACTATGGCTACACCTTC.

This sequence joins TRBV19 and TRBJ1-2, with 9 positions matching TRBD1. This CDR3 is built from 15 residues. The germline gives CDR1 LNHDA, CDR2 SQIVND (reference sequence). Unmatched junction bases numbered 9, after V lost 6 bases and J lost 4 bases. The DNA for the CDR3 is TGTGCCAGTAGCCTCTGGGACAGGGTAGGCTATGGCTACACCTTC. Amino acid sequence: CASSLWDRVGYGYTF.

The chain uses TRBV5-1 and TRBJ2-1; 11 nucleotides line up with TRBD2. Germline values: CDR1 SGHRS, CDR2 YFSETQ. V was clipped by 4 bases and J by 5 bases; unmatched bases: 5. The CDR3 has 15 amino acids. CDR3 DNA: TGCGCCAGCAGCAATGGACTAGCGGGTAACAATGAGCAGTTCTTC. Protein product: CASSNGLAGNNEQFF.

The genes are TRBV7-3 and TRBJ1-1; no firm D call. Germline lookup yields CDR1 SGHTA and CDR2 FQGTGA. Trimming shortened V by 0 bases and J by 6 bases, and 14 bases separated the two germline ends. The CDR3 has 15 residues. The chain's CDR3 is CASSLTGSGVSEAFF. CDR3 DNA sequence: TGTGCCAGCAGCTTAACTGGGTCGGGTGTTTCTGAAGCTTTCTTT.

The rearrangement joins TRBV19 to TRBJ2-3; 8 bases are a match to TRBD2. Germline V lookup: CDR1 LNHDA, CDR2 SQIVND (reference sequence). V shed 5 bases and J 2 bases; nucleotides not matched to a gene: 3. This CDR3 has 14 amino acids. The CDR3 spells CASSREGFTDTQYF. CDR3 DNA: TGTGCCAGTAGTCGGGAGGGATTCACAGATACGCAGTATTTT.

This rearrangement joins TRBV5-1 to TRBJ2-7, with 9 bases identical to TRBD1. CDR3 length: 15 amino acids. V dropped 0 bases and J dropped 3; count of bases not matched to a gene: 4. Looked up from germline, CDR1 is SGHRS and CDR2 is YFSETQ. Here the CDR3 DNA reads TGCGCCAGCAGCTTGGACACAGGGGGCTACTACGAGCAGTACTTC. This encodes CASSLDTGGYYEQYF.

The chain links TRBV7-9 to TRBJ2-7, with 9 bases fitting TRBD2. CDR1 is SEHNR, CDR2 FQNEAQ, per germline (reference sequence). This CDR3 region has 16 residues. Germline trimming cut 4 bases from V and 2 bases from J; bases unmatched to any gene: 9. The CDR3 nucleotides read TGTGCCAGCAGCTCCGCTCGGAGCGGGGGGACCTACGAGCAGTACTTC. This translates into CASSSARSGGTYEQYF.

This chain joins TRBV15 and TRBJ1-6; no clear D gene. CDR3 length: 13 residues. V was pared by 5 bases and J by 9 bases, with 11 bases between. Germline CDR1 LNHNV, CDR2 YYDKDF (reference sequence). CDR3 DNA: TGTGCCACCAGCGGCCTTCGGGGTTCACCCCTCCACTTT. The encoded protein is CATSGLRGSPLHF.

The count of this clone is one. This sequence joins TRBV24-1 and TRBJ2-2; D is unclear. The CDR3 loop spans 12 amino acids. Trimming took 3 bases from V and 8 from J, leaving 6 bases between them. Germline loops: CDR1 KGHDR, CDR2 SFDVKD. Written as DNA, the CDR3 is TGTGCCACCAGTGATGCCAGTGGGGAGCTGTTTTTT. Translating gives CATSDASGELFF.

The chain links TRBV28 to TRBJ2-2; D is perhaps TRBD2 (5 bases). V was trimmed by 3 bases and J by 0 bases, leaving 11 bases between them. Germline V gene lookup returns CDR1 MDHEN and CDR2 SYDVKM. This CDR3 contains 16 residues. The CDR3, as DNA: TGTGCCAGCAGTTTCGGAGGCCGACCGAACACCGGGGAGCTGTTTTTT. Translated: CASSFGGRPNTGELFF.

The chain carries TRBV18 and TRBJ2-7; 9 bases align to TRBD1. This CDR3 has 14 residues. The germline CDR1 and CDR2 sequences are KGHSH and LQKENI. With 6 bases clipped from V and 6 bases from J, the junction kept 9 bases outside the gene matches. As DNA, the CDR3 is TGTGCCAGCTCCGCCCAGACAGGGGGTGGCGAGCAGTACTTC. This encodes CASSAQTGGGEQYF.

The V gene is TRBV6-5, the J gene TRBJ2-2, with D uncertain. Germline V gene data show CDR1 as MNHEY and CDR2 as SVGAGI. Trimming removed 0 bases at V and 6 bases at J, with 5 bases between. The CDR3 is 13 residues long. CDR3 residues: CASSYSGSGELFF. Written as DNA, the CDR3 is TGTGCCAGCAGTTACTCGGGCTCCGGGGAGCTGTTTTTT.

Only a few counts were recorded for this clone. For the CDR3, the DNA is TGTGCCAGCAAAGACGACAGGATTAATGAAAAACTGTTTTTT. The encoded protein is CASKDDRINEKLFF. The rearrangement links TRBV2 to TRBJ1-4; D is perhaps TRBD1 (6 bases). Germline V gene data show CDR1 as SNHLY and CDR2 as FYNNEI. Between the trimmed V and J ends, which lost 7 bases and 4 bases, there was a span of 13 bases. The CDR3 has 14 amino acids.

The chain couples TRBV3-1 (or the pseudogene TRBV3-2) to TRBJ2-1, with D perhaps TRBD2 (5 bases). The germline gives CDR1 LGHDT, CDR2 YNNKEL (reference sequence). This CDR3 is 14 amino acids long. Trimming left V 8 bases short and J 7 bases short, with 18 bases between. CDR3 residues: CASAVGLEGNEQFF. The CDR3 nucleotides are TGTGCCAGCGCCGTCGGGCTAGAGGGAAATGAGCAGTTCTTC.

The chain joins TRBV30 to TRBJ2-2; possibly TRBD1 for D (5 bases). CDR3 length: 15 amino acids. V was cut by 0 bases and J by 6 bases, with 14 bases left in between. Looked up from germline, CDR1 is GTSNPN and CDR2 is SVGIG (reference sequence). The CDR3 DNA is TGTGCCTGGAGTGTGAAGGGGCGCCGGGCCGGGGAGCTGTTTTTT. It translates to CAWSVKGRRAGELFF.

This chain connects TRBV4-3 to TRBJ1-1, with 9 nucleotides matching TRBD1. V shed 1 base and J 3 bases; nucleotides not matched to a gene: 6. This CDR3 region has 16 residues. In germline, CDR1 is LGHNA, CDR2 YSLEER. The CDR3: CASSQGVQGAYTEAFF. The CDR3 bases are TGCGCCAGCAGCCAAGGGGTACAGGGGGCTTACACTGAAGCTTTCTTT.

This CDR3 is CASSASGFANPSDLRQPQHF. The CDR3 DNA reads as TGTGCCAGCAGTGCCTCGGGGTTCGCTAATCCGTCGGACCTCCGTCAGCCCCAGCATTTT. The chain employs TRBV27 and TRBJ1-5; no clear D. The germline V and J ends were trimmed by 5 bases and 6 bases, with 32 bases remaining between them. Germline values: CDR1 MNHEY, CDR2 SMNVEV (reference sequence). The length of the CDR3 is 20 residues.